This entry concerns a single T cell receptor beta chain. Germline V gives CDR1 SQVTM, CDR2 ANQGSEA. The CDR3 consists of 14 residues. Trimming took 2 bases from V and 0 from J; bases not matched to a gene: 0. This sample stems from a study of blood T cell repertoires in COVID-19. Study-level background: PBMCs, B-cell-depleted T cells, or T cells provided the cDNA or gDNA that made up the material.

Only in-frame clones appear in the TCRdb table, and some are missing; sequencing was by immunoSEQ multiplex PCR. The sample lists 140,000 to 150,000 clones, 65% to 85% occurring once. The rearrangement links TRBV29-1 to TRBJ2-2; 7 bases align to TRBD1. The TCR sequence derives from a woman in her sixties with acute or convalescent COVID-19. Sequenced sample: peripheral blood. The chain's CDR3 is CSVEQGANTGELFF. In nucleotides, the CDR3 is TGCAGCGTTGAACAGGGGGCGAACACCGGGGAGCTGTTTTTT.